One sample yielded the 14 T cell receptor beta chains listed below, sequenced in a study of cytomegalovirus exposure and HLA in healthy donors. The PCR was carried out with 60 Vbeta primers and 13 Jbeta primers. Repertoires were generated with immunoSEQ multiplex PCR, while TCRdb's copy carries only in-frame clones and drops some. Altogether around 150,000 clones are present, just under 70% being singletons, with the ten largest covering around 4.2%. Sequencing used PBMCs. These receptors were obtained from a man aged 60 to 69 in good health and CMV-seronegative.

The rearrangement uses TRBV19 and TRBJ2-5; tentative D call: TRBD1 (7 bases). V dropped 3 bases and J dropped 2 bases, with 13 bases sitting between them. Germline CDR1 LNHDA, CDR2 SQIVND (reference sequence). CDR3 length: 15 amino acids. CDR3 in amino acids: CASSISRGRQETQYF. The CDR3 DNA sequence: TGTGCCAGTAGTATCAGCAGGGGGAGGCAAGAGACCCAGTACTTC.

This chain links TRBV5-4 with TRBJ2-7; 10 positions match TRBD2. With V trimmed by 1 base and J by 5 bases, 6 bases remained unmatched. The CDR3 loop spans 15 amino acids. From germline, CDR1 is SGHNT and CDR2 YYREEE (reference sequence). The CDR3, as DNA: TGTGCCAGCAGCTTGAGCGGGAGGGGAGGCGACGAGCAGTACTTC. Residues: CASSLSGRGGDEQYF.

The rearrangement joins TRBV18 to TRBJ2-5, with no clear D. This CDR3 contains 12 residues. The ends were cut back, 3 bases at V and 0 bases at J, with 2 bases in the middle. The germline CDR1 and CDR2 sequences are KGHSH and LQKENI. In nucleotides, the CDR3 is TGTGCCAGCTCACCTAACCAAGAGACCCAGTACTTC. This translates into CASSPNQETQYF.

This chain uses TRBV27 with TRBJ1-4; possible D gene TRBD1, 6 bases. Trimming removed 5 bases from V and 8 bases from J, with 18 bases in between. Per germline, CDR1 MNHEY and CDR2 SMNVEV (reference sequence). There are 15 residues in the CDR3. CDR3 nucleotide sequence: TGTGCCAGCAGTCCAAATCGACAGGTTCGGGAAAAACTGTTTTTT. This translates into CASSPNRQVREKLFF. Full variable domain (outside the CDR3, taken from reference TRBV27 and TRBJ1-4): EAQVTQNPRYLITVTGKKLTVTCSQNMNHEYMSWYRQDPGLGLRQIYYSMNVEVTDKGDVPEGYKVSRKEKRNFPLILESPSPNQTSLYFCASSPNRQVREKLFFGSGTQLSVL.

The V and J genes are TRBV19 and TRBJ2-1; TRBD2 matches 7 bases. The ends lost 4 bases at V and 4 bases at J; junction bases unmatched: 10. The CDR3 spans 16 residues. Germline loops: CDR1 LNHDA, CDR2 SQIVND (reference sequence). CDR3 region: CASSSRASGQYNEQFF. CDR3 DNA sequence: TGTGCCAGTAGTAGTCGGGCTAGCGGACAATACAATGAGCAGTTCTTC.

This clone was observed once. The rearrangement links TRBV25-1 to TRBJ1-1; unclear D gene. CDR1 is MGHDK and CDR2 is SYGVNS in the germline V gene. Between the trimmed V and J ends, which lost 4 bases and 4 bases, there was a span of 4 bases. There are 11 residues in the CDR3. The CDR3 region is CASSALTEAFF. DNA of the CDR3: TGTGCCAGCAGTGCCCTCACTGAAGCTTTCTTT.

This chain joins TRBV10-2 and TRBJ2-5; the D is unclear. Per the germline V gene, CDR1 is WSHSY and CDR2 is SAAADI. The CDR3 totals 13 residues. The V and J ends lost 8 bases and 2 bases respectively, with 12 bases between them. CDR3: CASLVRRQETQYF. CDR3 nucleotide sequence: TGCGCCAGCCTAGTAAGAAGGCAAGAGACCCAGTACTTC.

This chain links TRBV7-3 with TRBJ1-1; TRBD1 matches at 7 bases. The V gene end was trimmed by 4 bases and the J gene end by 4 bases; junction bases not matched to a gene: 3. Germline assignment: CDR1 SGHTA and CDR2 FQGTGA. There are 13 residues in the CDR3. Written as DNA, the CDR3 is TGTGCCAGCAGCTACCCAGGGGGCACTGAAGCTTTCTTT. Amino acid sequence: CASSYPGGTEAFF. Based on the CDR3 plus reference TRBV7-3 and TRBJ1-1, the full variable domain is GAGVSQTPSNKVTEKGKYVELRCDPISGHTALYWYRQSLGQGPEFLIYFQGTGAADDSGLPNDRFFAVRPEGSVSTLKIQRTERGDSAVYLCASSYPGGTEAFFGQGTRLTVV.

The CDR3 region is CASSEGVAGLQETQYF. CDR3 coding DNA: TGTGCCAGCAGTGAAGGGGTAGCGGGGCTTCAAGAGACCCAGTACTTC. The chain employs TRBV6-1 and TRBJ2-5; TRBD2 aligns across 8 bases. V dropped 1 base and J dropped 2; count of bases not matched to a gene: 6. CDR1 is MNHNS, CDR2 SASEGT, per germline. CDR3 length: 16 residues.

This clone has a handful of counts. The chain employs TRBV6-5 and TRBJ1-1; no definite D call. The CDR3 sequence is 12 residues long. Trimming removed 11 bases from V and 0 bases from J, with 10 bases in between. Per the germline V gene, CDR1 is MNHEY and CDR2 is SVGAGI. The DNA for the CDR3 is TGTGCCCGGCCTGAGGTGAACACTGAAGCTTTCTTT. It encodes CARPEVNTEAFF.

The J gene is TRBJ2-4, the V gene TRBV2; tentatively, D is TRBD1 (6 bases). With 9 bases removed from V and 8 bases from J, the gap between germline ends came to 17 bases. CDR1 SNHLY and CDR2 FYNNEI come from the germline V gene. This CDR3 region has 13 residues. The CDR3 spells CASLDSMADIQYF. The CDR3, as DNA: TGTGCCAGTTTGGACAGTATGGCGGACATTCAGTACTTC.

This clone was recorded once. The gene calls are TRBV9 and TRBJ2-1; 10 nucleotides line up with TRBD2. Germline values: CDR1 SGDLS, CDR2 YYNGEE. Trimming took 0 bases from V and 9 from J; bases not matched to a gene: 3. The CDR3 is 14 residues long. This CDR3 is CASSVGPSGSEQFF. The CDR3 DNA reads TGTGCCAGCAGCGTAGGCCCTAGCGGGAGTGAGCAGTTCTTC.

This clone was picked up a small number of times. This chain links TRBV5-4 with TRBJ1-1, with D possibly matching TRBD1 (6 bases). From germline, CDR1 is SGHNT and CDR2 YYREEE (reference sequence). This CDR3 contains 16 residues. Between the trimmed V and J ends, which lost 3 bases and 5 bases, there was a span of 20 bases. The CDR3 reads CASSSFMGAEGTEAFF. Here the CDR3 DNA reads TGTGCCAGCAGCTCGTTCATGGGGGCAGAGGGTACTGAAGCTTTCTTT.

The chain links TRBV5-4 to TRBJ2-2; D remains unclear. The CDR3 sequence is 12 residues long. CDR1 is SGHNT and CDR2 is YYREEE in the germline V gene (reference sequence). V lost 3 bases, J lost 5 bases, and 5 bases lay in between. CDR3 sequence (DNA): TGTGCCAGCAGCTCTTATACCGGGGAGCTGTTTTTT. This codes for CASSSYTGELFF. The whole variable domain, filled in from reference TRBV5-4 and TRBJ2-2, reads ETGVTQSPTHLIKTRGQQVTLRCSSQSGHNTVSWYQQALGQGPQFIFQYYREEENGRGNFPPRFSGLQFPNYSSELNVNALELDDSALYLCASSSYTGELFFGEGSRLTVL.